These 25 T cell receptor beta chains were sequenced from one sample in a study of T cells expressing NK-cell markers. Each CDR3 protein gets one entry in TCRdb, which reprocessed the 5' RACE reads and gives no DNA. The table counts approximately 380,000 distinct CDR3 sequences; around 5% lies in the top ten. The specimen was blood T cells: a sorted CD56 or NKG2C T cell subset, CD4+ or CD8+ T cells, or bulk PBMC T cells (not recorded which). The receptors were sampled from a man aged 18-70 years in good health.

The CDR3 is CASSPLIGVAAYEQYF. The V call is TRBV14, the J call TRBJ2-7. The CDR3 spans 16 residues. Per germline, CDR1 SGHDN and CDR2 FVKESK.

V usage is TRBV5-1 and J usage is TRBJ2-1. The germline V gene has CDR1 SGHRS and CDR2 YFSETQ. The CDR3 sequence is 14 residues long. The CDR3 is CANLTDGAYNEQFF.

V and J are TRBV20-1 and TRBJ2-1; the D call from TCRdb, TRBD1, cannot be confirmed without DNA. The CDR3 runs to 13 residues. Germline CDR1 and CDR2: DFQATT and SNEGSKA (reference sequence). Here the CDR3 reads CSAWGPRYNEQFF.

This chain links TRBV2 with TRBJ2-1; TCRdb designates TRBD1, a call that cannot be tested without DNA. The CDR3 spans 13 residues. CDR1 is SNHLY and CDR2 is FYNNEI in the germline V gene. The CDR3 reads CASSEVFPQVQFF.

V and J are TRBV5-1 and TRBJ2-5; TCRdb's assignment of TRBD2 cannot be checked, as there is no DNA. This CDR3 is 16 amino acids long. Germline CDR1 is SGHRS and CDR2 is YFSETQ. The CDR3 is CASSLAQRGGQKTQYF.

The chain recombines TRBV6-5 with TRBJ2-1; the TCRdb D gene call, TRBD2, has no DNA to confirm it. This CDR3 is built from 16 residues. Per germline, CDR1 MNHEY and CDR2 SVGAGI. The chain's CDR3 is CASSYEAPDSYNEQFF.

The rearrangement joins TRBV20-1 to TRBJ1-4; TCRdb lists TRBD1, though no DNA is available to test this call. CDR1 is DFQATT and CDR2 is SNEGSKA in the germline V gene (reference sequence). The CDR3 loop spans 15 amino acids. The chain's CDR3 is CSASDRGEYGEKLFF.

The V and J genes are TRBV5-4 and TRBJ1-6. CDR3 length: 13 amino acids. Germline V gene lookup returns CDR1 SGHNT and CDR2 YYREEE (reference sequence). CDR3 amino acids: CASSLETYSPLHF.

CDR3 in amino acids: CASSSQREQYF. This chain connects TRBV6-5 to TRBJ2-7. The CDR3 consists of 11 residues. Germline lookup yields CDR1 MNHEY and CDR2 SVGAGI.

This sequence joins TRBV6-1 and TRBJ1-6; TCRdb's assignment of TRBD1 cannot be checked, as there is no DNA. The CDR3 consists of 18 residues. The germline V gene encodes CDR1 MNHNS and CDR2 SASEGT. The CDR3 here is CASTRPPGGNSYNSPLHF.

The rearrangement uses TRBV6-1 and TRBJ1-2. The CDR3 is 12 residues long. Germline CDR1 is MNHNS and CDR2 is SASEGT. The CDR3 protein is CASSEDHYGYTF.

The rearrangement uses TRBV6-6 and TRBJ2-3. Per germline, CDR1 MNHNY and CDR2 SVGAGI (reference sequence). The CDR3 is 12 residues long. CDR3 sequence reads: CASSSFSELEYF.

This chain connects TRBV7-2 to TRBJ2-3. Germline CDR1 is SGHTA and CDR2 is FQGNSA. This CDR3 comprises 15 residues. The CDR3: CASSLEGRWGTTQYF.

The chain uses TRBV6-1 and TRBJ1-1; the D call of TRBD1 rests on TCRdb alone, since no DNA is present to check it. Germline-derived CDR1 and CDR2 are MNHNS and SASEGT. This CDR3 spans 16 amino acids. The CDR3 protein is CASSRAGWDQNTEAFF.

The chain recombines TRBV6-1 with TRBJ2-1; no DNA is available, so the TRBD1 call from TCRdb remains unchecked. The CDR3 covers 15 residues. Germline loops: CDR1 MNHNS, CDR2 SASEGT. The chain's CDR3 is CASILGGFQWNEQFF.

V is TRBV10-3 and J is TRBJ2-7; TCRdb designates TRBD1, a call that cannot be tested without DNA. CDR1 and CDR2 (germline): ENHRY, SYGVKD. This CDR3 has 15 amino acids. CDR3: CAISDRGQGSYEQYF.

This chain uses TRBV20-1 with TRBJ1-6; TCRdb's D call, TRBD1, is unchecked because there is no DNA. Germline CDR1 is DFQATT and CDR2 is SNEGSKA (reference sequence). The CDR3 has 14 residues. The CDR3 is CSARAGTEGSPLHF.

This rearrangement joins TRBV6-1 to TRBJ2-1. Germline CDR1 is MNHNS and CDR2 is SASEGT. The CDR3 totals 14 residues. The CDR3: CASRKRGPYNEQFF.

This chain links TRBV4-2 with TRBJ2-1. The germline CDR1 and CDR2 sequences are LGHNA and YNFKEQ. There are 13 residues in the CDR3. CDR3 protein: CASSQGEYNEQFF.

CDR3 in amino acids: CASSYSMGGGIGDTEAFF. V usage is TRBV6-5 and J usage is TRBJ1-1; the D gene TCRdb calls, TRBD1, cannot be checked with no DNA. This CDR3 contains 18 residues. Germline values: CDR1 MNHEY, CDR2 SVGAGI.

This chain uses TRBV7-2 with TRBJ2-3. CDR1 and CDR2 from the germline V gene are SGHTA and FQGNSA. This CDR3 comprises 14 residues. The CDR3 is CASSLVLGSDTQYF.

The chain employs TRBV7-9 and TRBJ1-2. The CDR3 runs to 13 residues. Per germline, CDR1 SEHNR and CDR2 FQNEAQ (reference sequence). The CDR3 is CASSRGVQSGYTF.

The chain combines TRBV20-1 with TRBJ2-1. Germline lookup yields CDR1 DFQATT and CDR2 SNEGSKA (reference sequence). The CDR3 totals 16 residues. CDR3 sequence reads: CSARDPGLSSYNEQFF.

The chain links TRBV29-1 to TRBJ2-5; TCRdb lists TRBD1, though no DNA is available to test this call. CDR3 length: 13 amino acids. CDR1 and CDR2 (germline): SQVTM, ANQGSEA. CDR3 sequence reads: CSVPDSAQETQYF.

The rearrangement joins TRBV10-3 to TRBJ1-4; TCRdb's assignment of TRBD1 cannot be checked, as there is no DNA. The CDR3 totals 13 residues. Germline V lookup: CDR1 ENHRY, CDR2 SYGVKD. The CDR3 region is CAIRDSVNEKLFF.